This TCR beta chain derives from a study of CD8 T cells in Susac syndrome. In blood CD8+ and CD4+ T cells, TCR beta underwent sequencing. Matching for age and sex applied to the controls, who were healthy donors. The CDR3 runs to 13 residues. Germline lookup yields CDR1 SGHTA and CDR2 FQGNSA. V was shortened by 7 bases and J by 8 bases, with 14 bases between the two germline ends. Reverse transcription used roughly 0.5 to 1 ug RNA and random hexamers. MiXCR was run by TCRdb on the immunoSEQ multiplex PCR reads, yielding one entry per CDR3 protein. The sample shows about 190,000 distinct CDR3 sequences, 85% to 95% of them seen only once.

The sample was CD4+ T cells from PBMCs. The receptor's source is a human donor in good health. The J gene is TRBJ1-4, the V gene TRBV7-2; maybe TRBD1 (5 bases). As DNA, the CDR3 is TGTGCCAGCACACGCCGGTCAGGGGAAAAACTGTTTTTT. Translation gives CASTRRSGEKLFF.